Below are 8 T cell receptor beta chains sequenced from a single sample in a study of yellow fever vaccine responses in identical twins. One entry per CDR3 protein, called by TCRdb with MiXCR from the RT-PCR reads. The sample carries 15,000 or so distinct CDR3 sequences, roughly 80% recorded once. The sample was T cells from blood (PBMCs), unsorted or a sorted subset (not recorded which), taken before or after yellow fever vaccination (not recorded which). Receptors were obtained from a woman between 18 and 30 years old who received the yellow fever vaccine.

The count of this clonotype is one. The chain's CDR3 is CASSLSSGSTYEQYF. In nucleotides, the CDR3 is TGTGCCAGCAGCTTAAGTTCAGGGTCTACGTACGAGCAGTACTTC. The chain carries TRBV7-9 and TRBJ2-7, with D perhaps matching TRBD1 (5 bases). Deletions cut 2 bases from V and 4 bases from J, with 15 bases between. The length of the CDR3 is 15 residues. Germline V CDR1 and CDR2: SEHNR, FQNEAQ (reference sequence).

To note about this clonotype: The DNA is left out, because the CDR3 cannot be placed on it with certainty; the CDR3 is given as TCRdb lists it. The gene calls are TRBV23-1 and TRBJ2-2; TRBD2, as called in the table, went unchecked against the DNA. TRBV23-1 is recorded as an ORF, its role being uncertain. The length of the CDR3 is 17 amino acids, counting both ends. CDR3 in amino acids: CASSQLRDQQPTGSCFF.

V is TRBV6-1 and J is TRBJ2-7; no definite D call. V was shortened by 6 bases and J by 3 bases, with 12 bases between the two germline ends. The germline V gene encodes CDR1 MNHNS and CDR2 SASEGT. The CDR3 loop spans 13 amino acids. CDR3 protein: CASRSLVNYEQYF. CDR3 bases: TGTGCCAGCAGATCGCTAGTAAACTACGAGCAGTACTTC.

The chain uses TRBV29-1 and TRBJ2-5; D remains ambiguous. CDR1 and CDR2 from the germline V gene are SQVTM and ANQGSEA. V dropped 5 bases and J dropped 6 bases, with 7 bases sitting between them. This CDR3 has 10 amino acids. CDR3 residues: CSVFTKTQYF. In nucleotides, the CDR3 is TGCAGCGTTTTTACTAAGACCCAGTACTTC.

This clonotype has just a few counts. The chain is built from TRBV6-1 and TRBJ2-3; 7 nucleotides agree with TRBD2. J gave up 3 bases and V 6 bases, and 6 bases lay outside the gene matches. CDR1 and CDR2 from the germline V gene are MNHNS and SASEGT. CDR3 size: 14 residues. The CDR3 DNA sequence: TGTGCCAGCAGCAGCGGGGATGGTACAGATACGCAGTATTTT. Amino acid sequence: CASSSGDGTDTQYF.

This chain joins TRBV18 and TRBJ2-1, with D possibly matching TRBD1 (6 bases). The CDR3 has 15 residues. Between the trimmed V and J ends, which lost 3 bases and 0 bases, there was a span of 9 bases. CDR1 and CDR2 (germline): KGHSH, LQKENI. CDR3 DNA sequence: TGTGCCAGCTCACCTGCGGACAGCTCCTACAATGAGCAGTTCTTC. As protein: CASSPADSSYNEQFF. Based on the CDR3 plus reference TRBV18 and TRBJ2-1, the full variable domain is NAGVMQNPRHLVRRRGQEARLRCSPMKGHSHVYWYRQLPEEGLKFMVYLQKENIIDESGMPKERFSAEFPKEGPSILRIQQVVRGDSAAYFCASSPADSSYNEQFFGPGTRLTVL.

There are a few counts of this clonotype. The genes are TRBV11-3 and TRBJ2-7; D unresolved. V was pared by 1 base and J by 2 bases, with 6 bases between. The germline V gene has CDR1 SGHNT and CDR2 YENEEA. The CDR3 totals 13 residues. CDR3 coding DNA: TGTGCCAGCAGCTTAGGGCAGACCTACGAGCAGTACTTC. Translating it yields CASSLGQTYEQYF.

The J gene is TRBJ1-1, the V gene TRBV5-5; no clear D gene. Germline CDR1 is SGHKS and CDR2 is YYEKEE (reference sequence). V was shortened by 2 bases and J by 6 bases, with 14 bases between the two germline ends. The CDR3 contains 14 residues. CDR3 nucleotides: TGTGCCAGCAGCTTACCGGGAGAGGGAGCTGAAGCTTTCTTT. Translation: CASSLPGEGAEAFF. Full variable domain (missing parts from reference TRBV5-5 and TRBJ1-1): DAGVTQSPTHLIKTRGQQVTLRCSPISGHKSVSWYQQVLGQGPQFIFQYYEKEERGRGNFPDRFSARQFPNYSSELNVNALLLGDSALYLCASSLPGEGAEAFFGQGTRLTVV.